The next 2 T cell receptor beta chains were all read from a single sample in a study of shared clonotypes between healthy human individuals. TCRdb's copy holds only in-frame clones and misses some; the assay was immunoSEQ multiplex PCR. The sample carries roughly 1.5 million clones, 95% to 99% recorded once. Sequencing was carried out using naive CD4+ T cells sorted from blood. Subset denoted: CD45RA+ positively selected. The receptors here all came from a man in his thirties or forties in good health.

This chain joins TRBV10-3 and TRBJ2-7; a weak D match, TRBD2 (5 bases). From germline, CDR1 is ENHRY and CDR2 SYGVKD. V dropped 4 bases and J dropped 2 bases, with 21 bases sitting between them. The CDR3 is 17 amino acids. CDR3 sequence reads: CAISGASTGKGAYEQYF. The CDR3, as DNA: TGTGCCATCAGTGGGGCATCCACGGGAAAGGGAGCCTACGAGCAGTACTTC.

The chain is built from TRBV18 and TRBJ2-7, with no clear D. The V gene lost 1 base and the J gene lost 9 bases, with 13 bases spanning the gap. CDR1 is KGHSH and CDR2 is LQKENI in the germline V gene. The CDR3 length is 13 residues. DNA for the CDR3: TGTGCCAGCTCACCACGGCAAGGCACCGGGCAGTACTTC. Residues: CASSPRQGTGQYF.